Listed below are T cell receptor beta chains from one sample, sequenced in a study of radiation and T cells in renal cell carcinoma. Sequencing used immunoSEQ multiplex PCR; TCRdb keeps in-frame clones, though not all of them. Among under 200,000 clones, about 88% were seen once, and the ten largest hold 11%. The sample in question was blood, obtained from a patient whose treatment included radiotherapy and nephrectomy. All receptors derive from a woman aged 45 to 65 with renal cell carcinoma. CDR3s include the opening cysteine and the closing phenylalanine or tryptophan.

length: 13
V: TRBV6-5
J: TRBJ1-2
CDR3: CASTDREEIGYTF

length: 14
V: TRBV19
J: TRBJ2-1
CDR3: CASSFRREYNEQFF

length: 14
V: TRBV6-5
J: TRBJ1-2
CDR3: CASRGQISPYGYTF

length: 15
V: TRBV7-3
J: TRBJ2-3
CDR3: CASSSAGIYTDTQYF

length: 11
V: TRBV6-5
J: TRBJ1-2
CDR3: CASSGTGSYTF

length: 12
V: TRBV7-2
J: TRBJ2-2
CDR3: CASSFSAGELFF

length: 12
V: TRBV2
J: TRBJ2-7
CDR3: CASRRDSYEQYF

length: 15
V: TRBV7-9
J: TRBJ2-3
CDR3: CASSQGTGGPDTQYF

length: 15
V: TRBV14
J: TRBJ1-1
CDR3: CASSARQSMNTEAFF

length: 13
V: TRBV11-2
J: TRBJ2-1
CDR3: CASSPGAFVGQFF

length: 12
V: TRBV6-5
J: TRBJ1-6
CDR3: CASSSTGSPLHF

length: 14
V: TRBV6-6
J: TRBJ1-6
CDR3: CASRHSGRNPPLHF

length: 17
V: TRBV4-2
J: TRBJ2-5
CDR3: CASSQQAGGLDQETQYF

length: 13
V: TRBV6-6
J: TRBJ2-7
CDR3: CATEAGGIYEQYF

length: 16
V: TRBV11-2
J: TRBJ1-6
CDR3: CASSPSADRVNSPLHF

length: 15
V: TRBV11-2
J: TRBJ1-5
CDR3: CASSLGATGRRPQHF

length: 14
V: TRBV19
J: TRBJ2-7
CDR3: CASSIGTRPYEQYF

length: 16
V: TRBV19
J: TRBJ2-7
CDR3: CASSKIRTGLSYEQYF

length: 19
V: TRBV13
J: TRBJ2-5
CDR3: CASSFFPAEGPDRQETQYF

length: 17
V: TRBV4-1
J: TRBJ2-6
CDR3: CASSPGTGTSGANVLTF

length: 14
V: TRBV19
J: TRBJ1-4
CDR3: CASSIALSGQGLFF

length: 18
V: TRBV7-2
J: TRBJ2-3
CDR3: CASSFSYRTLPGGDTQYF

length: 13
V: TRBV6-5
J: TRBJ1-2
CDR3: CASSRTGVNGYTF

length: 15
V: TRBV29-1
J: TRBJ1-3
CDR3: CSVALDRRSGNTIYF

length: 16
V: TRBV28
J: TRBJ1-2
CDR3: CASSSFGSGANYGYTF

length: 15
V: TRBV18
J: TRBJ2-7
CDR3: CASSPPGIVYGEQYF

length: 13
V: TRBV6-5
J: TRBJ1-2
CDR3: CASSPRGINGYTF

length: 13
V: TRBV7-3
J: TRBJ2-1
CDR3: CASSTGGPNEQFF

length: 15
V: TRBV29-1
J: TRBJ2-5
CDR3: CSVAVAGGLGETQYF

length: 13
V: TRBV7-9
J: TRBJ2-5
CDR3: CASNHQNQETQYF

length: 15
V: TRBV5-1
J: TRBJ2-2
CDR3: CASSLEAVGTGELFF

length: 13
V: TRBV2
J: TRBJ2-3
CDR3: CASSGDSLNTQYF

length: 17
V: TRBV30
J: TRBJ1-1
CDR3: CAWSVFQGRTVGTEAFF

length: 17
V: TRBV19
J: TRBJ2-5
CDR3: CASSFRTVRSLGGTQYF

length: 16
V: TRBV4-1
J: TRBJ1-3
CDR3: CASSPGRARTGNTIYF

length: 14
V: TRBV6-5
J: TRBJ1-6
CDR3: CASSTTGWNSPLHF

length: 16
V: TRBV6-5
J: TRBJ2-3
CDR3: CASSLGTFQGADTQYF

length: 15
V: TRBV29-1
J: TRBJ2-3
CDR3: CSVEGTSVSTDTQYF

length: 13
V: TRBV12-2
J: TRBJ2-6
CDR3: CASRPLWANVLTF

length: 15
V: TRBV15
J: TRBJ1-2
CDR3: CATSTLRGDGGGYTF

length: 12
V: TRBV7-9
J: TRBJ1-2
CDR3: CASSTSFDGYTF

length: 16
V: TRBV5-5
J: TRBJ1-3
CDR3: CASSLDWDRTGNTIYF

length: 15
V: TRBV9
J: TRBJ2-7
CDR3: CASSVSAGGMFEQYF

length: 11
V: TRBV6-1
J: TRBJ1-2
CDR3: CASTPSYGYTF

length: 18
V: TRBV5-1
J: TRBJ2-6
CDR3: CASSLSGGAFTGANVLTF

length: 13
V: TRBV6-5
J: TRBJ2-5
CDR3: CASSPRAQETQYF

length: 15
V: TRBV6-5
J: TRBJ2-2
CDR3: CASRRAGLNTGELFF

length: 14
V: TRBV18
J: TRBJ1-1
CDR3: CASSRGQLNTEAFF

length: 16
V: TRBV4-1
J: TRBJ2-7
CDR3: CASSPGVGGISYEQYF

length: 15
V: TRBV19
J: TRBJ1-3
CDR3: CASSYRGHSGNTIYF

length: 14
V: TRBV6-5
J: TRBJ1-1
CDR3: CASSKTPMNTEAFF

length: 15
V: TRBV6-5
J: TRBJ1-2
CDR3: CAGSYEPVGRRGYTF

length: 17
V: TRBV11-3
J: TRBJ2-3
CDR3: CASSLDGQRGGADTQYF

length: 14
V: TRBV6-1
J: TRBJ2-5
CDR3: CASSVWRDEETQYF

length: 13
V: TRBV5-1
J: -
CDR3: CASSQGSSYEQYF

length: 13
V: TRBV19
J: TRBJ1-4
CDR3: CASSSAGSEKLFF

length: 14
V: TRBV28
J: TRBJ2-7
CDR3: CASRDRGRLYEQYF

length: 16
V: TRBV6-1
J: TRBJ2-2
CDR3: CASRERQGQITGELFF